The entry below gives a single T cell receptor beta chain sequence along with its context. Its antigen is not identified. TCRdb's copy holds only in-frame clones and misses some; the assay was immunoSEQ multiplex PCR. The table includes approximately 590,000 clones, around 95% detected once. V shed 1 base and J shed 3 bases, with 9 bases lying between them. The germline CDR1 and CDR2 sequences are MNHNY and SVGAGI (reference sequence). The CDR3 runs 15 residues. CD45RO-negative CD8 cells positively selected for CCR7 made up the naive population, which excluded terminally differentiated effector memory CD45RA+ cells. The data stem from a study of shared clonotypes between healthy human individuals. General study points: Generally, estimated richness proved larger in naive subsets than it did in memory subsets.

This rearrangement joins TRBV6-6 to TRBJ2-2; D perhaps matches TRBD1 (6 bases). Sample: naive CD8+ T cells sorted from blood. This sequence originates from a woman in her 30s in good health. The CDR3 sequence is CASSYWTADTGELFF. CDR3 in DNA: TGTGCCAGCAGTTACTGGACAGCAGACACCGGGGAGCTGTTTTTT.